This is a list of T cell receptor beta chains from one sample in a study of beta chain features in type 1 diabetes. This table comes from immunoSEQ multiplex PCR, and its TCRdb copy is limited to in-frame clones, with some not included. The sample consists of 850,000 to 900,000 clones, 15% to 20% of them appearing once. Material: naive CD4+ T cells from blood. The source is a woman between 18 and 29 years old in good health. The CDR3 runs from the conserved cysteine through the conserved F or W. Fields, in order: D gene, clone size, V gene, J gene, CDR3 protein, CDR3 DNA. D genes are given only for firm matches. Not all rows give a size; the values are once, few, many and, for expanded clones, a class.

D gene: NA
clone size: NA
V gene: TRBV7-2
J gene: TRBJ2-1
CDR3 protein: CASSRPPLQTQFF
CDR3 DNA: TGTGCCAGCAGCCGACCTCCTCTACAGACACAGTTCTTC

D gene: NA
clone size: few
V gene: TRBV27
J gene: TRBJ2-3
CDR3 protein: CASSPRWRTTDTQYF
CDR3 DNA: TGTGCCAGCAGTCCCAGATGGCGGACCACAGATACGCAGTATTTT

D gene: NA
clone size: NA
V gene: TRBV29-1
J gene: TRBJ2-1
CDR3 protein: CSVGLARYNEQFF
CDR3 DNA: TGCAGCGTTGGATTAGCGAGGTACAATGAGCAGTTCTTC

D gene: TRBD2
clone size: few
V gene: TRBV14
J gene: TRBJ2-4
CDR3 protein: CASSLGTSGSAKNIQYF
CDR3 DNA: TGTGCCAGCAGCCTAGGGACTAGCGGGAGTGCCAAAAACATTCAGTACTTC

D gene: TRBD1
clone size: few
V gene: TRBV19
J gene: TRBJ1-1
CDR3 protein: CASSITGGGTEAFF
CDR3 DNA: TGTGCCAGTAGTATAACAGGGGGGGGCACTGAAGCTTTCTTT

D gene: NA
clone size: few
V gene: TRBV5-1
J gene: TRBJ2-3
CDR3 protein: CASSRGESADTQYF
CDR3 DNA: TGCGCCAGCAGCCGCGGTGAGTCGGCAGATACGCAGTATTTT

D gene: NA
clone size: NA
V gene: TRBV7-3
J gene: TRBJ2-3
CDR3 protein: CASSLEGTDTQYF
CDR3 DNA: TGTGCCAGCAGCTTGGAGGGCACAGATACGCAGTATTTT

D gene: NA
clone size: once
V gene: TRBV10-3
J gene: TRBJ2-7
CDR3 protein: CAISESTGLPYEQYF
CDR3 DNA: TGTGCCATCAGTGAGTCGACAGGATTGCCCTACGAGCAGTACTTC

D gene: NA
clone size: few
V gene: TRBV15
J gene: TRBJ2-2
CDR3 protein: CATSREATTNTGELFF
CDR3 DNA: TGTGCCACCAGCAGAGAGGCTACCACGAACACCGGGGAGCTGTTTTTT

D gene: NA
clone size: NA
V gene: TRBV7-2
J gene: TRBJ1-5
CDR3 protein: CASSSGGADRNQPQHF
CDR3 DNA: TGTGCCAGCAGCTCCGGCGGGGCCGATCGAAATCAGCCCCAGCATTTT

D gene: TRBD2
clone size: NA
V gene: TRBV7-8
J gene: TRBJ2-1
CDR3 protein: CASSLGSLAGSGEQFF
CDR3 DNA: TGTGCCAGCAGCTTAGGGTCACTAGCGGGAAGCGGTGAGCAGTTCTTC

D gene: TRBD2
clone size: NA
V gene: TRBV28
J gene: TRBJ2-7
CDR3 protein: CATATSGIEQYF
CDR3 DNA: TGTGCCACCGCGACTAGCGGGATTGAGCAGTACTTC

D gene: NA
clone size: NA
V gene: TRBV10-3
J gene: TRBJ2-7
CDR3 protein: CAISEEAGPSYEQYF
CDR3 DNA: TGTGCCATCAGTGAGGAAGCGGGCCCCTCCTACGAGCAGTACTTC

D gene: NA
clone size: few
V gene: TRBV25-1
J gene: TRBJ2-5
CDR3 protein: CASSPYQETQYF
CDR3 DNA: TGTGCCAGCAGTCCGTACCAAGAGACCCAGTACTTC

D gene: NA
clone size: NA
V gene: TRBV7-2
J gene: TRBJ2-7
CDR3 protein: CASSLIPGGSYEQYF
CDR3 DNA: TGTGCCAGCAGCTTAATCCCGGGTGGATCCTACGAGCAGTACTTC

D gene: NA
clone size: few
V gene: TRBV28
J gene: TRBJ2-1
CDR3 protein: CASSEPDGSSSYNEQFF
CDR3 DNA: TGTGCCAGCAGTGAACCTGACGGGAGTAGCTCCTACAATGAGCAGTTCTTC

D gene: NA
clone size: NA
V gene: TRBV9
J gene: TRBJ1-1
CDR3 protein: CASSVVPQENTEAFF
CDR3 DNA: TGTGCCAGCAGCGTAGTCCCTCAGGAGAACACTGAAGCTTTCTTT